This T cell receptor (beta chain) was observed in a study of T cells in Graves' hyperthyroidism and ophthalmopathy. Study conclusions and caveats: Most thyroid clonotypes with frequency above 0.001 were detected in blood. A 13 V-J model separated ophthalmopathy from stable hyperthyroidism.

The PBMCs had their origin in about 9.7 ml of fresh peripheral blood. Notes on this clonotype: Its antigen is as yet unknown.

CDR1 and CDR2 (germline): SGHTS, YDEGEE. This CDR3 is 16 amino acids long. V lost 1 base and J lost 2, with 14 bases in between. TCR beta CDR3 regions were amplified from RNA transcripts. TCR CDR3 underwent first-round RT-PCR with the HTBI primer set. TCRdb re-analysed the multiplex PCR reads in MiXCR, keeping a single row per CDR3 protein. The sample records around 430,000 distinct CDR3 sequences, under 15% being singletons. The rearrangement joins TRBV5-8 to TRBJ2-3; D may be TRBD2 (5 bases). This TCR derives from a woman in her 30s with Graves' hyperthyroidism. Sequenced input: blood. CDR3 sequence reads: CASSLLTVGDTDTQYF. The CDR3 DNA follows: TGTGCCAGCAGCTTGTTAACGGTCGGGGACACAGATACGCAGTATTTT.